The next 3 T cell receptor beta chains were all read from a single sample in a study of CD8 T cells in Susac syndrome. A quantity of roughly 0.5 to 1 ug RNA underwent reverse transcription using random hexamers. TCRdb reprocessed the immunoSEQ multiplex PCR reads with MiXCR, giving one entry per CDR3 protein. The repertoire holds roughly 300,000 distinct CDR3 sequences, around 83% seen once, with over 0.095% in the top ten. The specimen sequenced was CD8+ T cells from PBMCs. The receptors shown here come from a human donor with multiple sclerosis.

This rearrangement joins TRBV5-1 to TRBJ2-1; D unresolved. This CDR3 is built from 15 residues. V lost 4 bases and J 0 bases, leaving 11 bases between the germline ends. Germline V gene sequence: CDR1 SGHRS, CDR2 YFSETQ. The CDR3 is CASSEGDFSYNEQFF. In DNA, the CDR3 is TGCGCCAGCAGCGAAGGTGACTTCTCCTACAATGAGCAGTTCTTC.

In nucleotides, the CDR3 is TGCACCGCTAGTAGGACAGGGGTTGGCTACACCTTC. This sequence encodes CTASRTGVGYTF. The chain is built from TRBV20-1 and TRBJ1-2; 9 bases are a match to TRBD1. The CDR3 is 12 residues long. Germline CDR1 and CDR2: DFQATT and SNEGSKA (reference sequence).

J is TRBJ2-2 and V is TRBV12-3 or TRBV12-4; 12 bases agree with TRBD2. This CDR3 contains 16 residues. After removal of 7 bases from V and 6 bases from J, the junction contained 9 bases not matched to a gene. CDR3: CASTPTSGREAGELFF. The CDR3 nucleotides are TGTGCCAGCACCCCGACTAGCGGGAGAGAAGCCGGGGAGCTGTTTTTT.